The 13 T cell receptor beta chains below all came from one sample that was sequenced in a study of blood T cell repertoires in COVID-19. Libraries were prepared by immunoSEQ multiplex PCR; TCRdb keeps only in-frame clonotypes and omits some of them. The table records 40,000 to 45,000 clones, about 77% of them present only once. Source material: peripheral blood. Receptors originate from a man of 80 years or more with acute or convalescent COVID-19.

CDR3 nucleotide sequence: TGTGCCAGCAGTCGGACAGCTTCATACAATGAGCAGTTCTTC. Its translation is CASSRTASYNEQFF. The chain joins TRBV27 to TRBJ2-1, with D tentatively TRBD1 (6 bases). V was trimmed by 5 bases and J by 4 bases, leaving 12 bases between them. CDR1 and CDR2 (germline): MNHEY, SMNVEV (reference sequence). The CDR3 runs 14 residues.

This clone was seen a few times. The chain recombines TRBV19 with TRBJ2-7; D call uncertain. The V end lost 2 bases, the J end lost 2 bases, and 10 bases lay between the germline ends. Germline V gene data show CDR1 as LNHDA and CDR2 as SQIVND (reference sequence). This CDR3 spans 14 amino acids. In DNA, the CDR3 is TGTGCCAGTAGTATAACACCGTTTGCCTACGAGCAGTACTTC. It translates to CASSITPFAYEQYF.

The V and J genes are TRBV19 and TRBJ2-3, with TRBD1 identical over 7 bases. The germline V gene has CDR1 LNHDA and CDR2 SQIVND (reference sequence). The CDR3 spans 17 residues. After removal of 7 bases from V and 1 base from J, the junction contained 14 bases not matched to a gene. The CDR3 loop is CASTAMTGNDGTDTQYF. CDR3 bases: TGTGCCAGTACCGCAATGACAGGGAACGACGGCACAGATACGCAGTATTTT.

This clone was seen a handful of times. This sequence joins TRBV11-2 and TRBJ2-1; perhaps TRBD2 as D (5 bases). This CDR3 has 15 amino acids. Trimming took 0 bases from V and 3 from J, leaving 9 bases between them. Looked up from germline, CDR1 is SGHAT and CDR2 is FQNNGV. The CDR3 nucleotides are TGTGCCAGCAGCTTAGATAACGGGAACTACAATGAGCAGTTCTTC. Protein: CASSLDNGNYNEQFF.

The V gene is TRBV6-4, the J gene TRBJ2-1, with 9 bases fitting TRBD2. The germline gives CDR1 MRHNA, CDR2 SNTAGT. V was clipped by 4 bases and J by 0 bases; unmatched bases: 13. The CDR3 runs 19 residues. CDR3 region: CASSGVAGAVGSSYNEQFF. The DNA of the CDR3 is TGTGCCAGCAGTGGGGTAGCGGGGGCCGTCGGAAGCTCCTACAATGAGCAGTTCTTC.

This clone was seen a few times. The rearrangement links TRBV7-9 to TRBJ2-2; the match to TRBD2 covers 8 bases. The trim removed 6 bases at V and 8 bases at J, leaving 5 bases unmatched. The CDR3 runs 13 residues. Germline values: CDR1 SEHNR, CDR2 FQNEAQ (reference sequence). CDR3 bases: TGTGCCAGCAGAAGACTAGCGTTGGGGGAGCTGTTTTTT. Its protein product is CASRRLALGELFF.

This clone was seen once. The chain carries TRBV10-1 and TRBJ2-3; 8 nucleotides match TRBD1. CDR1 is WNHNN, CDR2 SYGVQD, per germline (reference sequence). This CDR3 spans 16 amino acids. The J segment lost 5 bases and the V segment lost 4 bases, leaving 11 bases of the junction unmatched. CDR3: CASSGPTGAQGDTQYF. CDR3 in DNA: TGCGCCAGCAGTGGGCCGACAGGGGCCCAGGGAGATACGCAGTATTTT.

The gene calls are TRBV5-5 and TRBJ2-7, with D possibly TRBD1 on 5 matching bases. The CDR3 has 14 residues. The ends were cut back, 0 bases at V and 6 bases at J, with 13 bases in the middle. CDR1 is SGHKS, CDR2 YYEKEE, per germline (reference sequence). CDR3 DNA sequence: TGTGCCAGCAGCTTGGGTCAGGGTCTCTTCGAGCAGTACTTC. This encodes CASSLGQGLFEQYF.

The chain carries TRBV28 and TRBJ2-5, with D maybe TRBD2 (5 bases). Germline assignment: CDR1 MDHEN and CDR2 SYDVKM. CDR3 size: 14 residues. The V gene lost 2 bases and the J gene lost 4 bases, with 11 bases spanning the gap. The CDR3 is CASSLVIRGETQYF. CDR3 DNA: TGTGCCAGCAGTTTAGTTATACGGGGAGAGACCCAGTACTTC.

The chain carries TRBV7-2 and TRBJ2-5; 9 positions match TRBD1. The CDR3 is 13 amino acids. The V gene end was trimmed by 6 bases and the J gene end by 5 bases; junction bases not matched to a gene: 4. Per the germline V gene, CDR1 is SGHTA and CDR2 is FQGNSA. CDR3 loop: CASRQGAGETQYF. CDR3 DNA: TGTGCCAGCAGACAGGGGGCAGGGGAGACCCAGTACTTC.

The chain employs TRBV5-1 and TRBJ1-2; perhaps TRBD1 as D (6 bases). Looked up from germline, CDR1 is SGHRS and CDR2 is YFSETQ. This CDR3 region has 16 residues. Trimming took off 0 bases at V and 4 bases at J, with 16 bases between the two ends. CDR3 sequence (DNA): TGCGCCAGCAGCTTGGCCTTGACAGGCCCACGCTATGGCTACACCTTC. It yields the protein CASSLALTGPRYGYTF. The full variable domain, its missing parts supplied by reference TRBV5-1 and TRBJ1-2, is KAGVTQTPRYLIKTRGQQVTLSCSPISGHRSVSWYQQTPGQGLQFLFEYFSETQRNKGNFPGRFSGRQFSNSRSEMNVSTLELGDSALYLCASSLALTGPRYGYTFGSGTRLTVV.

This chain joins TRBV7-2 and TRBJ1-6, with TRBD1 identical over 7 bases. Germline loops: CDR1 SGHTA, CDR2 FQGNSA. Losses at the gene ends were 0 bases for V and 8 bases for J; bases not matched to a gene: 4. There are 15 residues in the CDR3. As DNA, the CDR3 is TGTGCCAGCAGCTTAGCAGGACAGGTGGATTCACCCCTCCACTTT. Its protein product is CASSLAGQVDSPLHF. The whole variable domain, remainder taken from reference TRBV7-2 and TRBJ1-6, is GAGVSQSPSNKVTEKGKDVELRCDPISGHTALYWYRQSLGQGLEFLIYFQGNSAPDKSGLPSDRFSAERTGGSVSTLTIQRTQQEDSAVYLCASSLAGQVDSPLHFGNGTRLTVT.

The rearrangement joins TRBV2 to TRBJ2-3, with 9 nucleotides matching TRBD2. The CDR3 runs to 16 residues. The J segment lost 2 bases and the V segment lost 4 bases, leaving 7 bases of the junction unmatched. From germline, CDR1 is SNHLY and CDR2 FYNNEI. CDR3 loop: CASSANPSGDTDTQYF. In DNA form, the CDR3 reads TGTGCCAGCAGTGCGAATCCTAGCGGGGACACAGATACGCAGTATTTT.